This is a list of T cell receptor beta chains from one sample in a study of OX40 agonist ivuxolimab in advanced cancers. The data were produced by immunoSEQ multiplex PCR, yet TCRdb's version contains in-frame clones alone and is incomplete. The repertoire holds 45,000 to 55,000 clones, about 83% seen once, with roughly 1.2% in the top ten. Specimen: CD4+ or CD8+ T cells sorted from blood, collected in a trial of the OX40 agonist ivuxolimab. The receptors come from an adult with an advanced solid tumor such as melanoma, head and neck, liver or kidney cancer. The CDR3 runs from the conserved cysteine through the conserved F or W. The D gene is left open where the match is weak. Rows may omit the clone size; those that give it use once, few, many or a size class.

d_call	v_call	clone_size	cdr3_length	j_call	cdr3_aa	cdr3_nt
-	TRBV7-2	medium-sized	14	TRBJ2-3	CASSPIPGPDTQYF	TGTGCCAGCAGCCCAATTCCGGGGCCAGATACGCAGTATTTT
-	TRBV9	-	12	TRBJ1-1	CASSGTGTEAFF	TGTGCCAGCAGCGGTACCGGCACTGAAGCTTTCTTT
-	TRBV14	-	12	TRBJ1-5	CASSQTGQPQHF	TGTGCCAGCAGCCAAACGGGTCAGCCCCAGCATTTT
-	TRBV11-2	few	17	TRBJ2-7	CASSPLFGTRSSYEQYF	TGTGCCAGCAGCCCCCTTTTCGGAACGAGGAGCTCCTACGAGCAGTACTTC
TRBD2	TRBV6-1	once	18	TRBJ2-1	CASSEKGLGLAGNNEQFF	TGTGCCAGCAGTGAAAAAGGGTTAGGGCTAGCGGGGAACAATGAGCAGTTCTTC
-	TRBV6-1	-	13	TRBJ2-5	CASRWTGQETQYF	TGTGCCAGCAGGTGGACGGGACAAGAGACCCAGTACTTC
-	TRBV19	-	14	TRBJ2-7	CASSPLPGAYEQYF	TGTGCCAGTAGCCCTCTTCCTGGGGCCTACGAGCAGTACTTC
TRBD1	TRBV7-2	-	16	TRBJ2-1	CASSSRDRGNYNEQFF	TGTGCCAGCAGCAGTAGGGACAGGGGAAACTACAATGAGCAGTTCTTC
-	TRBV7-3	-	15	TRBJ1-6	CASSPRTISNSPLHF	TGTGCCAGCAGCCCAAGGACAATTTCTAATTCACCCCTCCACTTT
TRBD1	TRBV4-3	-	18	TRBJ2-6	CASSLFPGGAFGANVLTF	TGCGCCAGCAGCCTGTTCCCAGGGGGTGCGTTTGGGGCCAACGTCCTGACTTTC
-	TRBV25-1	-	12	TRBJ2-5	CASSDYQETQYF	TGTGCCAGCAGTGATTACCAAGAGACCCAGTACTTC
-	TRBV19	-	14	TRBJ1-2	CASSIVGGSVGYTF	TGTGCCAGTAGTATAGTTGGGGGATCGGTTGGCTACACCTTC
-	TRBV9	-	15	TRBJ1-6	CASSVEGRPNSPLHF	TGTGCCAGCAGCGTAGAGGGACGCCCAAATTCACCCCTCCACTTT
TRBD1	TRBV4-1	-	14	TRBJ1-5	CASSDPGTGRAQHF	TGCGCCAGCAGCGATCCCGGGACAGGGAGGGCCCAGCATTTT
TRBD2	TRBV5-1	-	16	TRBJ2-3	CASSSFQRGNTDTQYF	TGCGCCAGCAGTTCGTTCCAGCGGGGGAACACAGATACGCAGTATTTT
-	TRBV5-1	once	13	TRBJ1-4	CASRDSPREKLFF	TGCGCCAGCAGGGACAGTCCGAGGGAAAAACTGTTTTTT
-	TRBV4-3	-	17	TRBJ1-2	CASSQEGGIGVGYGYTF	TGCGCCAGCAGCCAAGAGGGCGGTATTGGGGTCGGGTATGGCTACACCTTC
TRBD2	TRBV6-5	-	14	TRBJ2-3	CASRDWGGTDTQYF	TGTGCCAGCAGAGATTGGGGGGGAACAGATACGCAGTATTTT
-	TRBV29-1	-	13	TRBJ1-1	CSALDRPNTEAFF	TGCAGCGCCTTAGACAGGCCGAACACTGAAGCTTTCTTT
-	TRBV2	-	19	TRBJ1-5	CASSDPSPGEILGNQPQHF	TGTGCCAGCAGTGACCCCTCGCCAGGGGAAATATTAGGCAATCAGCCCCAGCATTTT
-	TRBV6-5	-	13	TRBJ1-2	CASTTTIQGGYTF	TGTGCCAGCACCACGACAATCCAGGGAGGCTACACCTTC
TRBD1	TRBV7-2	-	12	TRBJ1-2	CASSPRTGSYTF	TGTGCCAGCAGCCCGCGGACAGGGTCTTACACCTTC
-	TRBV7-2	-	13	TRBJ2-7	CASSGSGTGEQYF	TGTGCCAGCAGCGGGTCCGGTACGGGGGAGCAGTACTTC
-	TRBV9	-	14	TRBJ2-7	CASSVTAGSYEQYF	TGTGCCAGCAGCGTAACGGCCGGCTCCTACGAGCAGTACTTC
-	TRBV7-2	-	16	TRBJ1-1	CASSGAIGGAHTEAFF	TGTGCCAGCAGCGGAGCGATAGGGGGGGCCCACACTGAAGCTTTCTTT
-	TRBV2	-	15	TRBJ1-6	CASRPYRSYNSPLHF	TGTGCCAGCCGCCCCTATAGGTCCTATAATTCACCCCTCCACTTT
TRBD1	TRBV5-6	-	15	TRBJ1-2	CASSKTGGLSYGYTF	TGTGCCAGCAGCAAGACAGGGGGGTTGAGCTATGGCTACACCTTC
TRBD2	TRBV7-8	-	15	TRBJ2-1	CASSLARTSGGPGFF	TGTGCCAGCAGCTTAGCACGGACTAGCGGGGGTCCAGGGTTCTTC
-	TRBV6-6	-	14	TRBJ1-6	CASRTSSYNSPLHF	TGTGCCAGCAGAACGAGCTCCTATAATTCACCCCTCCACTTT
-	TRBV7-9	-	12	TRBJ2-5	CASSRHQETQYF	TGTGCCAGCTCGCGGCACCAAGAGACCCAGTACTTC
-	TRBV6-4	-	12	TRBJ1-1	CASRGQNTEAFF	TGTGCCAGCAGGGGACAGAACACTGAAGCTTTCTTT
TRBD1	TRBV7-6	few	16	TRBJ2-2	CASSKQSGGYGGELFF	TGTGCCAGCAGCAAGCAATCAGGGGGCTACGGCGGGGAGCTGTTTTTT
TRBD1	TRBV4-3	medium-sized	15	TRBJ2-5	CASSQGTGSDETQYF	TGCGCCAGCAGCCAAGGGACAGGGAGTGATGAGACCCAGTACTTC
-	TRBV19	-	12	TRBJ1-2	CASRGSVYGYTF	TGTGCCAGTAGAGGCAGCGTCTATGGCTACACCTTC
-	TRBV7-2	once	14	TRBJ1-6	CASSLGAELSPLHF	TGTGCCAGCAGCTTAGGGGCAGAGCTTTCACCCCTCCACTTT
-	TRBV11-3	-	18	TRBJ1-5	CASSSPPARVGSNQPQHF	TGTGCCAGCAGCTCCCCCCCGGCCAGGGTGGGTAGCAATCAGCCCCAGCATTTT
-	TRBV7-2	once	12	TRBJ1-3	CASSTIRNTIYF	TGTGCCAGCAGCACCATCCGAAACACCATATATTTT
-	TRBV7-9	once	16	TRBJ2-5	CASSSDTRLIQETQYF	TGTGCCAGCAGCTCGGACACAAGGCTAATTCAAGAGACCCAGTACTTC
-	TRBV27	once	18	TRBJ2-7	CASSLKGGSSHYLYEQYF	TGTGCCAGCAGTTTAAAAGGCGGCAGCTCACATTATTTATACGAGCAGTACTTC
-	TRBV10-1	-	13	TRBJ2-5	CASSEILSAAQYF	TGCGCCAGCAGTGAAATCCTTTCCGCGGCCCAGTACTTC
-	TRBV6-5	-	13	TRBJ1-6	CASSSLHNSPLHF	TGTGCCAGCAGTTCCTTACATAATTCACCCCTCCACTTT
-	TRBV14	medium-sized	14	TRBJ1-6	CASSQGRYNSPLHF	TGTGCCAGCAGCCAAGGGAGGTATAATTCACCCCTCCACTTT
-	TRBV25-1	-	13	TRBJ1-1	CASRDKVNTEAFF	TGTGCCAGCAGGGACAAGGTTAACACTGAAGCTTTCTTT
-	TRBV28	-	16	TRBJ2-7	CASSLWRSSSTYEQYF	TGTGCCAGCAGTTTATGGAGGAGTTCCAGCACCTACGAGCAGTACTTC
-	TRBV12-5	-	11	TRBJ1-1	CASGLETRVFF	TGTGCTAGTGGTTTGGAAACCCGAGTTTTCTTT
TRBD2	TRBV7-6	-	15	TRBJ2-1	CASSFSGGGPNEQFF	TGTGCCAGCAGCTTTAGCGGGGGGGGGCCCAATGAGCAGTTCTTC
-	TRBV4-3	-	16	TRBJ2-7	CASSQDRAAKGYEQYF	TGCGCCAGCAGCCAAGATCGGGCGGCTAAGGGGTACGAGCAGTACTTC
TRBD1	TRBV4-3	-	16	TRBJ1-2	CASSQARTGRNYGYTF	TGCGCCAGCAGCCAAGCCAGGACAGGGAGAAACTATGGCTACACCTTC